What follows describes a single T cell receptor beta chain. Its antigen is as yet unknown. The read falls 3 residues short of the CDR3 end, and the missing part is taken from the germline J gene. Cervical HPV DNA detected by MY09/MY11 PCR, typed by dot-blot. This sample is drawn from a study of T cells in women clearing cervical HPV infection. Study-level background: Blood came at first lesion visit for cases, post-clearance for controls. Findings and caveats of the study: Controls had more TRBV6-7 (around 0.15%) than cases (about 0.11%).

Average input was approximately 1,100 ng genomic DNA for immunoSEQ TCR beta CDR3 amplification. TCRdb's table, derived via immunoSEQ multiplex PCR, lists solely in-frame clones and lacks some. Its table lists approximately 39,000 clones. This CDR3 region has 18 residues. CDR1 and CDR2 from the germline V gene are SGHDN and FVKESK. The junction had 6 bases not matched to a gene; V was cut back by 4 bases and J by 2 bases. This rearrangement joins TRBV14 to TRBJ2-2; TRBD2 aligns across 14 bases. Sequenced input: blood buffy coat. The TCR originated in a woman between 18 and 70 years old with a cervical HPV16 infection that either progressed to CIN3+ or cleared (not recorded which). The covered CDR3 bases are TGTGCCAGCAGCCCGGGACTAGCGGGGGTCGTCAACACCGGGGAG. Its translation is CASSPGLAGVVNTGE. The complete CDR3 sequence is CASSPGLAGVVNTGELFF.